This is a list of T cell receptor beta chains from one sample in a study of cytomegalovirus exposure and HLA in healthy donors. Clones were sequenced by immunoSEQ multiplex PCR, and TCRdb holds only the in-frame ones, with some missing. The sample consists of 70,000 to 80,000 clones, 90% to 95% of them appearing once. Source material: PBMCs. The source of these receptors is a woman younger than 35 in good health and CMV-seronegative. CDR3s include the opening cysteine and the closing phenylalanine or tryptophan. The order of the fields is CDR3 DNA, CDR3 protein, clone size, V gene, J gene, D gene. The D gene is left open where the match is weak. Some rows have no size entry. The others give once, few or many, or a class for an expanded clone.

TGTGCCAGCTCAACGGTGGGGGGGACGGAAGATACGCAGTATTTT	CASSTVGGTEDTQYF	NA	TRBV7-2	TRBJ2-3	TRBD2
TGTGCCAGCAGCTTGGAACAGCCCAATGAGCAGTTCTTC	CASSLEQPNEQFF	NA	TRBV5-4	TRBJ2-1	NA
TGTGCCAGCAGTTACCAGAACACCGGGGAGCTGTTTTTT	CASSYQNTGELFF	NA	TRBV6-6	TRBJ2-2	NA
TGTGCCAGTAGTATTGGAGGGGCCCTCGAGCAGTACTTC	CASSIGGALEQYF	NA	TRBV19	TRBJ2-7	NA
TGTGCCTGGAGTGGACTAGCGGGAGGGCCGGGTGAGCAGTTCTTC	CAWSGLAGGPGEQFF	NA	TRBV30	TRBJ2-1	TRBD2
TGCGCCAGCAGCCCCACCGGTTTAGCGGGGCCCTCCTACGAGCAGTACTTC	CASSPTGLAGPSYEQYF	NA	TRBV4-1	TRBJ2-7	TRBD2
TGTGCCTGGAGTAAGACGGGACAGATATATGAAAAACTGTTTTTT	CAWSKTGQIYEKLFF	NA	TRBV30	TRBJ1-4	TRBD1
TGCGCCAGCCTCCCTTCGGAGGGCGGGAACTATGGCTACACCTTC	CASLPSEGGNYGYTF	NA	TRBV4-1	TRBJ1-2	NA
TGTGCCAGCAGTGAAGTCGGGACTAGCGGGAGTTCGGACACCGGGGAGCTGTTTTTT	CASSEVGTSGSSDTGELFF	few	TRBV6-1	TRBJ2-2	TRBD2
TGTGCCAGCAGTTCACCGGGACTGTTAGACTACGAGCAGTACTTC	CASSSPGLLDYEQYF	NA	TRBV28	TRBJ2-7	NA
TGTGCCAGCAGCCAAGTAGGGACTAGCGGAGCCTACGAGCAGTACTTC	CASSQVGTSGAYEQYF	NA	TRBV4-2	TRBJ2-7	TRBD2
TGTGCCAGCAGCCACAGGTCAGGGCTTAATGAAAAACTGTTTTTT	CASSHRSGLNEKLFF	NA	TRBV14	TRBJ1-4	NA
TGTGCCAGCAGCGAGGGACTAGTCTACCAAGAGACCCAGTACTTC	CASSEGLVYQETQYF	once	TRBV9	TRBJ2-5	TRBD2
TGTGCCAGCAGTTTCGGAATACGCGGGGGGCAGTTCTTC	CASSFGIRGGQFF	NA	TRBV28	TRBJ2-1	TRBD2
TGTGCCAGCAGTAATGAGCCGACAGATACGCAGTATTTT	CASSNEPTDTQYF	NA	TRBV5-4	TRBJ2-3	NA
TGTGCCTGGAGTGTAGTTCTTTGGGGGGGGCGCAGAAGTGACACTGAAGCTTTCTTT	CAWSVVLWGGRRSDTEAFF	NA	TRBV30	TRBJ1-1	NA
TGCGCCAGCAGCTTGACTTTAGCGGGAGATAGCGACGAGCAGTACTTC	CASSLTLAGDSDEQYF	NA	TRBV5-1	TRBJ2-7	TRBD2
TGTGCCATCAGTGAGTCGATCCCTTCCAGGGGGAGCCTCTCCTACGAGCAGTACTTC	CAISESIPSRGSLSYEQYF	NA	TRBV10-3	TRBJ2-7	TRBD1
TGTGCCAGCAGCCAAGTGGCGGGAGCCTACCAATACAATGAGCAGTTCTTC	CASSQVAGAYQYNEQFF	NA	TRBV14	TRBJ2-1	TRBD2
TGCGCCAGCAGCCAAGAAGTCGCGGGCTATGGCTACACCTTC	CASSQEVAGYGYTF	NA	TRBV4-3	TRBJ1-2	NA
TGTGCCTGGAGTGGGGAGACAGGACCTAGCGGCCACACAGATACGCAGTATTTT	CAWSGETGPSGHTDTQYF	NA	TRBV30	TRBJ2-3	NA
TGTGCCAGCAGTTTAGGGACAGGTAACCAAGAGACCCAGTACTTC	CASSLGTGNQETQYF	NA	TRBV27	TRBJ2-5	TRBD1
TGTGCCAGCAGTGAATACAGGGAGAACACTGAAGCTTTCTTT	CASSEYRENTEAFF	NA	TRBV6-1	TRBJ1-1	NA
TGTGCCTGTCCCTCCTCGACAGTATCCTCTGGAAACACCATATATTTT	CACPSSTVSSGNTIYF	NA	TRBV30	TRBJ1-3	NA
TGTGCCAGCGGTGGGGGAGATAGCAATCAGCCCCAGCATTTT	CASGGGDSNQPQHF	NA	TRBV2	TRBJ1-5	NA
TGTGCCAGTAATGGGGACAGGGTTAATAGCAATCAGCCCCAGCATTTT	CASNGDRVNSNQPQHF	NA	TRBV19	TRBJ1-5	TRBD1
TGTGCCAGCAGCCAAAGTGGACAGTTCAATCAGCCCCAGCATTTT	CASSQSGQFNQPQHF	many	TRBV16	TRBJ1-5	NA
TGTGCCAGCAGCGGAGCGGGACCTCTAATGAACACTGAAGCTTTCTTT	CASSGAGPLMNTEAFF	NA	TRBV5-8	TRBJ1-1	NA
TGTGCCAGCAGTTCCCGTAGGGAGGGAGCCGAGCAGTACTTC	CASSSRREGAEQYF	NA	TRBV6-5	TRBJ2-7	TRBD2
TGCGCCAGCAGCTTGGGTCAGGGAATGTCCTACGAGCAGTACTTC	CASSLGQGMSYEQYF	NA	TRBV5-1	TRBJ2-7	NA
TGTGCCAGCAGCATTACGGGACAAGGCAATCAGCCCCAGCATTTT	CASSITGQGNQPQHF	NA	TRBV7-9	TRBJ1-5	NA
TGTGCCAGCAGTGCCACTGACACCGGGGAGCTGTTTTTT	CASSATDTGELFF	once	TRBV6-1	TRBJ2-2	NA
TGTGCCAGCAGCACAGGGGCCCTAAACTATGGCTACACCTTC	CASSTGALNYGYTF	NA	TRBV28	TRBJ1-2	TRBD1
TGCGCCAGCAGCCCGAGCGGGGGGGATCAGCCCCAGCATTTT	CASSPSGGDQPQHF	NA	TRBV5-1	TRBJ1-5	NA
TGTGCCAGCAGTTACCGAACAGGGACTGAAGCTTTCTTT	CASSYRTGTEAFF	NA	TRBV6-5	TRBJ1-1	NA
TGCGCCAGCAGCTTGTCCCTAGCGGGAGTAACCGGGGAGCTGTTTTTT	CASSLSLAGVTGELFF	NA	TRBV5-1	TRBJ2-2	TRBD2